These T cell receptor beta chains were read from a single sample in a study of PD-L1 blockade in urothelial cancer. Only in-frame clones appear in the TCRdb table, and some are missing; sequencing was by immunoSEQ multiplex PCR. This sample yields 38,000 or so clones, of which over 70% are seen a single time; approximately 15% belongs to the top ten. Sequencing used PBMCs, obtained around atezolizumab (anti-PD-L1) treatment. Receptors originate from a man between 60 and 75 years old with urothelial cancer. The CDR3 runs from the conserved cysteine through the conserved F or W. The D gene is left open where the match is weak. Rows may omit the clone size; those that give it use once, few, many or a size class.

J gene	CDR3 length	V gene	clone size	D gene	CDR3 protein	CDR3 DNA
TRBJ2-5	13	TRBV5-1	.	TRBD1	CASSSGTEETQYF	TGCGCCAGCAGCTCCGGGACAGAAGAGACCCAGTACTTC
TRBJ2-3	16	TRBV5-1	.	TRBD2	CASSFSAGGGTDTQYF	TGCGCCAGCAGCTTTAGCGCGGGGGGCGGGACAGATACGCAGTATTTT
TRBJ2-7	13	TRBV28	.	.	CASSLVGRKEQYF	TGTGCCAGCAGTTTGGTGGGGCGGAAGGAGCAGTACTTC
TRBJ2-3	14	TRBV7-7	.	.	CASSRDRSTDTQYF	TGTGCTAGCAGCCGCGACAGATCCACAGATACGCAGTATTTT
TRBJ2-7	15	TRBV4-1	.	TRBD2	CASSQAGLGAYEQYF	TGCGCCAGCAGCCAAGCCGGACTAGGAGCCTACGAGCAGTACTTC
TRBJ2-3	15	TRBV4-3	.	.	CASSQDGQSMDTQYF	TGCGCCAGCAGCCAAGATGGGCAGTCCATGGATACGCAGTATTTT
TRBJ2-3	14	TRBV28	.	TRBD1	CASNVRQGADTQYF	TGTGCCAGCAACGTGAGACAGGGGGCAGATACGCAGTATTTT
TRBJ1-2	15	TRBV2	once	TRBD1	CASNLDRVTNYGYTF	TGTGCCAGCAACTTGGACAGGGTTACGAACTATGGCTACACCTTC
TRBJ2-4	15	TRBV11-2	.	.	CASCPRGTAKNIQYF	TGTGCCAGCTGCCCGCGGGGCACTGCCAAAAACATTCAGTACTTC
TRBJ2-5	12	TRBV19	.	.	CASSTGLETQYF	TGTGCCAGTAGTACAGGGTTGGAGACCCAGTACTTC
TRBJ1-1	13	TRBV6-6	.	TRBD1	CASRRTGGTEAFF	TGTGCCAGCAGACGGACAGGGGGCACTGAAGCTTTCTTT
TRBJ1-2	13	TRBV4-3	.	.	CASSHEQGYGYTF	TGCGCCAGCAGCCACGAACAGGGTTATGGCTACACCTTC
TRBJ1-5	17	TRBV18	.	TRBD1	CASSPRTGEYSNQPQHF	TGTGCCAGCTCACCAAGGACAGGGGAATATAGCAATCAGCCCCAGCATTTT
TRBJ1-5	15	TRBV19	.	TRBD1	CASSMGTGSSQPQHF	TGTGCCAGTAGTATGGGGACAGGGTCTAGTCAGCCCCAGCATTTT
TRBJ2-1	15	TRBV5-4	.	TRBD2	CASSASGTSYNEQFF	TGTGCCAGCAGCGCTAGCGGGACCTCCTACAATGAGCAGTTCTTC
TRBJ2-1	17	TRBV5-1	.	TRBD2	CASSSRGDPLADNEQFF	TGCGCCAGCAGCTCTAGAGGCGACCCCCTAGCGGACAATGAGCAGTTCTTC
TRBJ2-7	14	TRBV11-2	.	.	CASSLDPGILRQYF	TGTGCCAGCAGCTTAGATCCGGGAATACTCAGACAGTACTTC
TRBJ2-7	14	TRBV15	.	TRBD1	CATSRDREVYEQYF	TGTGCCACCAGCAGGGACAGGGAGGTCTACGAGCAGTACTTC
TRBJ2-1	16	TRBV5-4	.	TRBD2	CASSFSQREVGNEQFF	TGTGCCAGCAGCTTCTCCCAGCGGGAGGTGGGGAATGAGCAGTTCTTC
TRBJ1-2	14	TRBV11-2	.	TRBD1	CASSLDPGTAGYTF	TGTGCCAGCAGCTTAGACCCCGGGACAGCTGGCTACACCTTC
TRBJ1-4	14	TRBV25-1	.	.	CARNPHLEEVELFF	TGTGCCAGGAACCCCCACCTTGAGGAGGTTGAACTGTTTTTT
TRBJ2-1	11	TRBV30	.	.	CAWQKYNEQFF	TGTGCCTGGCAGAAATACAATGAGCAGTTCTTC
TRBJ2-2	13	TRBV19	.	.	CASSRTNTGELFF	TGTGCCAGTAGTAGGACTAACACCGGGGAGCTGTTTTTT
TRBJ2-5	14	TRBV5-1	.	TRBD1	CASSLYRGQETQYF	TGCGCCAGCAGCCTCTACAGGGGACAAGAGACCCAGTACTTC
TRBJ1-1	15	TRBV11-2	.	.	CASSLVGARDTEAFF	TGTGCCAGCAGCTTAGTGGGGGCGAGGGACACTGAAGCTTTCTTT
TRBJ1-5	15	TRBV5-6	.	TRBD1	CASSSGQGLNQPQHF	TGTGCCAGCAGCTCAGGACAGGGACTCAATCAGCCCCAGCATTTT
TRBJ1-2	14	TRBV7-2	.	.	CASSSGQINYGYTF	TGTGCCAGCAGCTCTGGACAGATTAACTATGGCTACACCTTC
TRBJ1-1	15	TRBV7-6	.	.	CASSLGPGEGTEAFF	TGTGCCAGCAGCTTAGGTCCGGGGGAGGGGACTGAAGCTTTCTTT
TRBJ2-1	15	TRBV28	.	.	CASSLISGVYNEQFF	TGTGCCAGCAGTTTGATCTCAGGGGTCTACAATGAGCAGTTCTTC
TRBJ2-7	15	TRBV11-2	few	.	CASSLQGGSSYEQYF	TGTGCCAGCAGCTTGCAGGGGGGTTCCTCCTACGAGCAGTACTTC
TRBJ2-1	17	TRBV29-1	.	.	CSVAQGATRPSYNEQFF	TGCAGCGTTGCACAGGGCGCCACCCGGCCCTCCTACAATGAGCAGTTCTTC
TRBJ2-3	16	TRBV19	.	TRBD1	CASSPRDRGSTDTQYF	TGTGCCAGTAGTCCCCGGGACAGGGGGAGCACAGATACGCAGTATTTT
TRBJ2-1	13	TRBV9	.	TRBD2	CASSEGTRYEQFF	TGTGCCAGCAGCGAGGGGACTAGGTATGAGCAGTTCTTC